These 13 T cell receptor beta chains were sequenced from one sample in a study of T cell repertoires in cytomegalovirus infection. A single record per CDR3 protein comes from TCRdb applying MiXCR to the reads. The sample yields roughly 760,000 distinct CDR3 sequences, approximately 40% seen once. Material: PBMCs. The receptors stem from a human donor in good health (CMV status not recorded). Some clones in this sample may be carry-over from other donors' samples.

The chain has TRBV14 and TRBJ2-7; no firm D call. Trimming shortened V by 1 base and J by 4 bases, and 23 bases separated the two germline ends. The CDR3 totals 18 residues. CDR1 and CDR2 from the germline V gene are SGHDN and FVKESK. The CDR3 nucleotides are TGTGCCAGCAGCCAAGTTTTTTTAACCGGGCAGGAGCAATACGAGCAGTACTTC. Translating it yields CASSQVFLTGQEQYEQYF. Full variable domain (outside the CDR3, taken from reference TRBV14 and TRBJ2-7): EAGVTQFPSHSVIEKGQTVTLRCDPISGHDNLYWYRRVMGKEIKFLLHFVKESKQDESGMPNNRFLAERTGGTYSTLKVQPAELEDSGVYFCASSQVFLTGQEQYEQYFGPGTRLTVT.

This clonotype has just a few counts. The chain joins TRBV19 to TRBJ1-5, with 7 bases aligning to TRBD1. The CDR3 runs to 16 residues. J was trimmed by 3 bases and V by 4 bases; bases with no gene match: 9. From germline, CDR1 is LNHDA and CDR2 SQIVND (reference sequence). CDR3 loop: CASSRQGVGANQPQHF. In DNA form, the CDR3 reads TGTGCCAGTAGTAGACAGGGTGTGGGTGCCAATCAGCCCCAGCATTTT.

The chain joins TRBV28 to TRBJ1-5; TRBD1 matches at 7 bases. Germline-derived CDR1 and CDR2 are MDHEN and SYDVKM. J gave up 6 bases and V 8 bases, and 4 bases lay outside the gene matches. The CDR3 has 12 amino acids. In nucleotides, the CDR3 is TGTGCCAGCCAACAGGGGAGTCAGCCCCAGCATTTT. Translated: CASQQGSQPQHF.

In DNA form, the CDR3 reads TGTGCCAGCAGTTACTCTAGGGGAAGAAGCGGGAGGCCGAGCTCCTACGAGCAGTACTTC. Translation: CASSYSRGRSGRPSSYEQYF. The V call is TRBV6-2 or TRBV6-3, the J call TRBJ2-7; 9 nucleotides match TRBD2. Germline lookup yields CDR1 MNHEY and CDR2 SVGEGT. The CDR3 is 20 amino acids. With V trimmed by 0 bases and J by 0 bases, 15 bases remained unmatched.

This chain joins TRBV14 and TRBJ1-3; no clear D gene. The ends were cut back, 1 base at V and 0 bases at J, with 10 bases in the middle. The CDR3 sequence is 16 residues long. Germline-derived CDR1 and CDR2 are SGHDN and FVKESK. CDR3 loop: CASSQVAGSSGNTIYF. For the CDR3, the DNA is TGTGCCAGCAGCCAAGTGGCTGGGAGCTCTGGAAACACCATATATTTT. The full variable domain, its missing parts supplied by reference TRBV14 and TRBJ1-3, is EAGVTQFPSHSVIEKGQTVTLRCDPISGHDNLYWYRRVMGKEIKFLLHFVKESKQDESGMPNNRFLAERTGGTYSTLKVQPAELEDSGVYFCASSQVAGSSGNTIYFGEGSWLTVV.

With respect to this clonotype: The conserved phenylalanine or tryptophan is not found at the CDR3 terminus, so this likely reflects a read error. The DNA for the CDR3 is TGTGCCAGCAGTTTAGAGGGGACAGGCTCGCCACCCCTCCACCTT. Amino acids: CASSLEGTGSPPLHL. The V call is TRBV28, the J call TRBJ1-6; TRBD1 aligns across 8 bases. There are 15 residues in the CDR3. V was pared by 2 bases and J by 11 bases, with 8 bases of the junction left unmatched. From germline, CDR1 is MDHEN and CDR2 SYDVKM.

This clonotype occurred a few times. This sequence joins TRBV6-1 and TRBJ2-5, with 7 bases that match TRBD1. The CDR3 runs 15 residues. The ends lost 3 bases at V and 5 bases at J; junction bases unmatched: 9. CDR1 MNHNS and CDR2 SASEGT come from the germline V gene. The CDR3 DNA reads TGTGCCAGCAGTGAGGCGACAGGGAATTCGGAGACCCAGTACTTC. This translates into CASSEATGNSETQYF.

This clonotype was observed a few times. For the CDR3, the DNA is TGTGCCAGCATCCTACGGAGCAGGGGCAGGAGCACAGATACGCAGTATTTT. It yields the protein CASILRSRGRSTDTQYF. J is TRBJ2-3 and V is TRBV6-1, with D possibly being TRBD1 (6 bases). V was clipped by 7 bases and J by 0 bases, with 20 bases between them. The CDR3 is made up of 17 amino acids. CDR1 and CDR2 from the germline V gene are MNHNS and SASEGT.

This clonotype has at least ten counts. The gene calls are TRBV5-5 and TRBJ2-5; TRBD2 matches 10 bases. CDR3 size: 15 residues. After removal of 1 base from V and 4 bases from J, the junction contained 4 bases not matched to a gene. Germline-derived CDR1 and CDR2 are SGHKS and YYEKEE (reference sequence). In nucleotides, the CDR3 is TGTGCCAGCAGCTTGCCTAGCGGGAGTCCAGAGACCCAGTACTTC. Translation: CASSLPSGSPETQYF.

The rearrangement joins TRBV5-6 to TRBJ1-1; D may be TRBD1 (5 bases). Germline CDR1 and CDR2: SGHDT and YYEEEE. CDR3 length: 15 amino acids. The V and J ends lost 4 bases and 0 bases respectively, with 13 bases between them. CDR3 sequence (DNA): TGTGCCAGCAGCATAAGACAGCTCATGAACACTGAAGCTTTCTTT. Its translation: CASSIRQLMNTEAFF. Combining the CDR3 with reference TRBV5-6 and TRBJ1-1 gives the whole variable domain DAGVTQSPTHLIKTRGQQVTLRCSPKSGHDTVSWYQQALGQGPQFIFQYYEEEERQRGNFPDRFSGHQFPNYSSELNVNALLLGDSALYLCASSIRQLMNTEAFFGQGTRLTVV.

V gene TRBV28 combines with J gene TRBJ1-2; D is ambiguous. The CDR3 covers 15 residues. CDR1 is MDHEN and CDR2 is SYDVKM in the germline V gene. V was cut by 4 bases and J by 6 bases, with 18 bases left in between. The CDR3 sequence is CASSSPHGLLDGYTF. The CDR3 coding sequence is TGTGCCAGCAGTTCCCCCCATGGACTCTTGGATGGCTACACCTTC.

The rearrangement joins TRBV27 to TRBJ2-2; possible D gene TRBD2, 6 bases. Germline V gene sequence: CDR1 MNHEY, CDR2 SMNVEV (reference sequence). The V end was cut by 2 bases, the J end by 7 bases, with 17 bases between. CDR3 length equals 16 residues. In DNA form, the CDR3 reads TGTGCCAGCAGTTTAATTAGCGGAACGGCGGGCGGGGAGCTGTTTTTT. Translation gives CASSLISGTAGGELFF.

A note on this clonotype: A much larger clone sits a single nucleotide away, making a read error possible. The chain joins TRBV12-3 or TRBV12-4 to TRBJ1-6; D gene unclear. This CDR3 is built from 14 residues. V was clipped by 7 bases and J by 7 bases, with 14 bases between them. The CDR3: CASTSRGRNSPLHF. The CDR3 bases are TGTGCCAGCACCTCCCGAGGGAGGAATTCACCCCTCCACTTT.